The sequence of this T cell receptor beta chain was determined in a study of regulatory T cells in long-lasting Graves disease (dated by TCRdb to about 2021). Regarding the research as a whole: Newly diagnosed Graves' disease patients had taken antithyroid drugs for less than 3 months. A total of roughly 33 samples were covered by TCR sequencing, comprising some 13 persistent and 20 or so newly diagnosed Graves' disease patients. The study was conducted in China and was registered as a clinical trial. Persistent Graves' disease patients were compared with newly diagnosed Graves' disease patients by peripheral blood TCR sequencing and RNA sequencing.

The intended sense of this specimen's time point label: newly diagnosed GD, antithyroid drugs for less than 3 months. RNA was extracted from PBMCs in TRIzol for both TCR sequencing and RNA sequencing. The diagnosis of Graves' disease followed American Thyroid Association guidelines. Recruitment of patients was carried out at an endocrinology department in Xi'an, China. From each patient, around 9.3 milliliters of peripheral blood was collected into an EDTA anticoagulant tube. PBMCs were isolated by Ficoll Paque Plus density gradient separation without further T cell sorting. RNA quality was checked with an Agilent 2100 Bioanalyzer and agarose gel, and concentration with a NanoDrop 2000. Study-level results and caveats: The authors noted that the small sample size was a limitation that may lower accuracy. Preferential use of TRBV28, TRBJ1-2 and TRBJ2-5 was observed in persistent disease, whereas TRBV20-1 and TRBJ2-1 were favored in newly diagnosed disease. Only the TCR beta chain was sequenced and analyzed. Peripheral blood alone was examined, since thyroid tissue, which constituted the primary lesion, could not be accessed. Lower TCR Shannon entropy and fewer highly expanded clones were observed in persistent Graves' disease patients than in newly diagnosed patients, which suggested clonal expansion. Patients with persistent disease shared more public clonotypes (around 2,500) than newly diagnosed patients did (966).

From its cysteine to its phenylalanine, the CDR3 spans 18 amino acids. This entry keeps only the CDR3 DNA: 54 bases, framed from base 1. Trimming accounts for 5 bases at V and 5 bases at J, while the number of junction bases matched to no gene is 18. The germline V gene specifies MNHEY as CDR1 and SVGEGT as CDR2. Library prep was done by multiplex PCR. These reads were obtained on an Illumina HiSeq 4000. To build TCR beta libraries, CDR3 regions were amplified by Arm-PCR using iRepertoire HTBI primers. Gel purification was performed on PCR products prior to sequencing. The paper's processing steps were these. A total of 62 TRBV and approximately 13 TRBJ segments were identified across samples and were used for gene usage analysis of CDR3 amino acid clonotypes. COPE and FqMerger were used to merge filtered high-quality paired reads into contigs. Contigs were aligned with BLAST to IMGT TRBV, TRBD and TRBJ reference genes, and CDR3 was defined per IMGT. Highly expanded clones were defined as clonotypes with a frequency above 0.1%. Repertoire diversity was measured by Shannon entropy, and V-J evenness by the Gini coefficient. A clonotype was considered public if more than one individual shared it. The public sequencing data were trimmed at Q25 with fastp and processed into clonotypes with MiXCR by TCRdb, which kept only in-frame beta chains. Duplicate CDR3 protein sequences are folded into a single record with the most common DNA and genes. Clone size and V and J calls follow TCRdb, not the original study. For this sample there are hundreds of thousands of distinct CDR3 sequences; 15% to 20% appear just once. 25% of the sample lies in the top ten.

This clonotype was found a few times. Its antigen is currently not known. It has no much larger one-base neighbor in the sample; base qualities were not kept. These data were likewise used in another study, on T cells in Graves' hyperthyroidism and ophthalmopathy. The second study's authors report: Stable Graves' hyperthyroidism was defined as the absence of progression to ophthalmopathy over 18 months of follow-up. Hyperthyroidism patients were aged 18 to 65 years and newly diagnosed, with disease duration of less than 2 months. Patients with uncontrolled infections, other autoimmune diseases, pregnancy or lactation were excluded. Diagnoses were established on the basis of clinical symptoms, serum thyroxine and TRAb, thyroid ultrasound, and orbital computed tomography. A first-round RT-PCR of the TCR CDR3 used the HTBI primer set with the Qiagen OneStep RT-PCR kit. Blood samples also contained most of the expanded thyroid clonotypes (frequency above 0.001), which suggests that blood repertoires may reflect thyroid immune responses. A 13 V-J signature model separated ophthalmopathy from stable hyperthyroidism, with approximately 87% sensitivity and about 81% specificity in cross-validation and 80%/75% in testing. In validation, the model predicted progression to ophthalmopathy a median of about 6 months before onset, with about 67% sensitivity and just under 75% specificity. A discovery cohort of about a hundred patients, approximately 45 with Graves' ophthalmopathy and about 58 with stable Graves' hyperthyroidism, was used to find distinguishing TCR V-J signatures. An independent validation cohort of around 19 hyperthyroidism patients and 17 patients who later progressed to ophthalmopathy tested prospective prediction of ophthalmopathy. The roughly 91 discovery patients were randomly divided into training and test sets at a 7:3 ratio. The study also compared thyroid tissue and blood T-cell repertoires from about six Graves' hyperthyroidism patients. After blood sampling, hyperthyroidism patients were treated with methimazole at a starting dose of 30 mg daily, and ophthalmopathy patients were treated with high-dose intravenous methylprednisolone. The libraries were constructed in a second round of multiplex PCR and then size-selected and purified. Sequencing of the libraries was done on an Illumina HiSeq2000 using paired-end 100 bp reads. Raw data were processed with SOAPnuke, discarding reads with adapters, uncalled bases, mean Phred below 15, or no exact constant-primer or identifier match. High-quality paired reads were merged with COPE v1.2.5, and unique nucleotide sequences were defined as clonotypes. MiTCR v1.1 was used to align clonotypes to the IMGT TRBV, TRBD and TRBJ reference segments. Analysis was restricted to V-J combinations with a frequency above 0.0001, which covered over 98% of repertoires. The TCS score was defined as F50 (clonal expansion) divided by E x V (chaos), with BLOSUM62-based TCRdist calculated between CDR3 peptides within each V-J. Welch's t-statistics and random forest reduced 500 to 550 V-J features to 13, which were used in a naive Bayes classifier (R e1071). Sample size was not statistically predetermined, and blinding of investigators to group allocation was not performed. The paper reports TCR Vbeta CDR3 sequencing of fewer than 150 peripheral blood samples: some 41 ophthalmopathy, about 75 hyperthyroidism and around 17 progressor patients.

This TCR was recovered from a woman aged 40 to 65 with Graves disease. Donor details come from another sample of the same person, matched by shared clones. Specimen: peripheral blood mononuclear cells (PBMCs), collected at new diagnosis, from a patient treated with antithyroid drugs. The chain couples TRBV6-2 or TRBV6-3 to TRBJ2-5, and TRBD2 matches 9 of the central bases. The CDR3 protein is CASSPTLQRGATQETQYF. At the DNA level, the sequence is TGTGCCAGCAGTCCCACTCTTCAGCGGGGGGCGACCCAGGAGACCCAGTACTTC.